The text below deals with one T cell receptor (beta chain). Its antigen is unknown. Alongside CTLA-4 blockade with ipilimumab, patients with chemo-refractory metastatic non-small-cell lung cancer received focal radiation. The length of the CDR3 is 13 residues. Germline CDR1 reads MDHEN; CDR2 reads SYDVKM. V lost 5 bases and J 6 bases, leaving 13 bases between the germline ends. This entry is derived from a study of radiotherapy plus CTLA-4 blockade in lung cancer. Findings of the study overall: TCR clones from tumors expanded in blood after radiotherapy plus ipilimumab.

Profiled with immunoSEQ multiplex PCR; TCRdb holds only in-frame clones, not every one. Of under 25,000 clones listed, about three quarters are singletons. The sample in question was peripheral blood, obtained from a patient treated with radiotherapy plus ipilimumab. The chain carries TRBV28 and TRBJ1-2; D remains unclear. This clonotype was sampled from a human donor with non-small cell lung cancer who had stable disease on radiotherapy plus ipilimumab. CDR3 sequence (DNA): TGTGCCAGCAGTGTTAGGGTTCTGAATGGCTACACCTTC. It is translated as CASSVRVLNGYTF.